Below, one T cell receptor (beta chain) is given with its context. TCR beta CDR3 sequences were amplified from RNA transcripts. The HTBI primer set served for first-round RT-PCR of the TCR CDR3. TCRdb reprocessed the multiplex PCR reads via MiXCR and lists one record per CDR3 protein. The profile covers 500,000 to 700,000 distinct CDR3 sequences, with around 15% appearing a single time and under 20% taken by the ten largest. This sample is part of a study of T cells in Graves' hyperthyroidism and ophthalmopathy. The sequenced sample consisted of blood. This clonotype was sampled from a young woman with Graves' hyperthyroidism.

This CDR3 reads CASSLGSGPAYEQYF. In nucleotides, the CDR3 is TGTGCCAGCAGCTTAGGTAGCGGGCCAGCCTACGAGCAGTACTTC. V is TRBV7-8 and J is TRBJ2-7; 7 bases fit TRBD2. From germline, CDR1 is SGHVS and CDR2 FQNEAQ. V trimming: 1 base; J trimming: 2 bases; junction bases outside the gene matches: 5. This CDR3 has 15 residues.